Here is one T cell receptor (beta chain) with its context. This sample was taken from a study of blood T cell repertoires in COVID-19. For the study at large: Acute-phase and convalescent COVID-19 samples originated in the United States, Italy and Spain. PBMCs, B-cell-depleted T cells, or T cells provided the cDNA or gDNA that made up the material.

The CDR3 spans 15 residues. V was clipped by 4 bases and J by 3 bases; unmatched bases: 5. Germline V lookup: CDR1 WSHSY, CDR2 SAAADI. Assay: immunoSEQ multiplex PCR; the TCRdb copy retains only in-frame clones and omits some. The sample includes about 350,000 clones, around nine tenths of them seen just once. The chain joins TRBV10-2 to TRBJ1-5; 8 positions agree with TRBD1. The source of this sequence is a woman aged 55 to 70 with COVID-19, enrolled during active disease. Material for sequencing was peripheral blood. This CDR3 is CASSAGQGLNQPQHF. The CDR3 nucleotides are TGCGCCAGCAGTGCCGGACAGGGACTCAATCAGCCCCAGCATTTT.